The T cell receptor beta chain described here comes from a study of T cell responses to AZD1222 COVID-19 vaccine. Sequencing used immunoSEQ multiplex PCR; TCRdb keeps in-frame clones, though not all of them. The table shows more than 150,000 clones, with about 92% occurring only once. This sequence was found in an adult in good health. Specimen: peripheral blood, collected on day 0 of AZD1222 vaccination.

CDR3 DNA: TGTGCCAGCTCAATAGGAACAGGCTCTGGAAACACCATATATTTT. Translated, it gives CASSIGTGSGNTIYF. The chain links TRBV18 to TRBJ1-3; TRBD1 is a possible D gene (5 bases). Trimming cost V 5 bases and J 0 bases, with 11 bases left between them. The CDR3 runs to 15 residues. Germline-derived CDR1 and CDR2 are KGHSH and LQKENI.